The 21 T cell receptor beta chains listed next were all sequenced from one sample in a study of T cell changes during pregnancy in multiple sclerosis. Sequencing used immunoSEQ multiplex PCR; TCRdb keeps in-frame clones, though not all of them. The data show 45,000 to 55,000 clones, with approximately 92% seen just once and approximately 0.9% held by the top ten. The sample was CD4+ T cells from peripheral blood mononuclear cells, taken in the second trimester of pregnancy. The source is a female donor in good health, enrolled as a control in a pregnancy study.

The J gene is TRBJ2-1, the V gene TRBV10-2; 9 positions match TRBD2. The CDR3 extends over 16 amino acids. Per the germline V gene, CDR1 is WSHSY and CDR2 is SAAADI. V lost 1 base and J lost 2; bases outside the gene matches: 3. CDR3 sequence: CASSEFSGSPYNEQFF. The CDR3 DNA sequence: TGCGCCAGCAGTGAGTTTAGCGGGAGCCCCTACAATGAGCAGTTCTTC.

This chain connects TRBV15 to TRBJ2-7; TRBD2 is a possible D gene (6 bases). Trimming took off 1 base at V and 3 bases at J, with 7 bases between the two ends. The V gene's germline CDR1 is LNHNV and CDR2 YYDKDF (reference sequence). The CDR3 covers 13 residues. In DNA form, the CDR3 reads TGTGCCACCAGCAGAGGTAGCGGCTACGAGCAGTACTTC. It encodes CATSRGSGYEQYF.

The chain joins TRBV19 to TRBJ2-4, with D possibly TRBD2 on 6 matching bases. CDR1 is LNHDA and CDR2 is SQIVND in the germline V gene (reference sequence). The V and J ends lost 6 bases and 6 bases respectively, with 15 bases between them. The CDR3 totals 14 residues. The CDR3 nucleotides are TGTGCCAGTAGCCCCGAGGGGAGGAGAAACATTCAGTACTTC. Translating gives CASSPEGRRNIQYF.

The V and J genes are TRBV7-2 and TRBJ1-3; D is possibly TRBD1 (5 bases). The germline V gene encodes CDR1 SGHTA and CDR2 FQGNSA. The CDR3 has 16 residues. Trimming cost V 6 bases and J 1 base, with 16 bases left between them. This CDR3 is CASRVYGGGSGNTIYF. In DNA form, the CDR3 reads TGTGCCAGCAGAGTATACGGGGGGGGGTCTGGAAACACCATATATTTT.

The V gene is TRBV30, the J gene TRBJ2-1; 8 bases align to TRBD2. The CDR3 has 14 amino acids. In germline, CDR1 is GTSNPN, CDR2 SVGIG (reference sequence). V shed 2 bases, J shed 3 bases, and the junction held 3 bases outside the gene matches. CDR3 loop: CAWSRTSRYNEQFF. The CDR3 coding sequence is TGTGCCTGGAGTAGGACTAGCCGCTACAATGAGCAGTTCTTC.

The chain is built from TRBV4-2 and TRBJ2-5, with 10 bases matching TRBD2. V dropped 0 bases and J dropped 5; count of bases not matched to a gene: 9. CDR1 is LGHNA and CDR2 is YNFKEQ in the germline V gene. There are 17 residues in the CDR3. DNA for the CDR3: TGTGCCAGCAGCCAAGAGGGCCAGCGGGAGGGCGGTGAGACCCAGTACTTC. Protein sequence: CASSQEGQREGGETQYF.

The chain is built from TRBV28 and TRBJ2-7; D may be TRBD2 (7 bases). The CDR3 loop spans 13 amino acids. Germline V lookup: CDR1 MDHEN, CDR2 SYDVKM. Trimming stripped 6 bases from V and 5 bases from J, with 14 bases between. CDR3 in amino acids: CASSPTGRDEQYF. Written as DNA, the CDR3 is TGTGCCAGCAGCCCCACAGGGAGGGACGAGCAGTACTTC.

V gene TRBV28 combines with J gene TRBJ2-7, with 7 bases matching TRBD2. CDR3 size: 12 residues. V trimming: 6 bases; J trimming: 6 bases; junction bases outside the gene matches: 5. Germline CDR1 is MDHEN and CDR2 is SYDVKM. CDR3 in DNA: TGTGCCAGCAGCAGCGGGACTACCGAGCAGTACTTC. Amino acid sequence: CASSSGTTEQYF.

The gene calls are TRBV28 and TRBJ2-7; a possible D gene is TRBD1 (5 bases). The germline V and J ends were trimmed by 6 bases and 2 bases, with 14 bases remaining between them. This CDR3 is 14 amino acids long. CDR1 is MDHEN, CDR2 SYDVKM, per germline. The CDR3 DNA reads as TGTGCCAGCAGCCTAGACAGACTTGCCTACGAGCAGTACTTC. Amino acid sequence: CASSLDRLAYEQYF.

V and J are TRBV11-2 and TRBJ1-6, with a weak D call TRBD1 (5 bases). CDR3 size: 15 residues. From germline, CDR1 is SGHAT and CDR2 FQNNGV. With 1 base removed from V and 7 bases from J, the gap between germline ends came to 11 bases. In DNA, the CDR3 is TGTGCCAGCAGCTTAGGAACAGGAGCAAATTCACCCCTCCACTTT. Residues: CASSLGTGANSPLHF. The whole variable domain, remainder taken from reference TRBV11-2 and TRBJ1-6, is EAGVAQSPRYKIIEKRQSVAFWCNPISGHATLYWYQQILGQGPKLLIQFQNNGVVDDSQLPKDRFSAERLKGVDSTLKIQPAKLEDSAVYLCASSLGTGANSPLHFGNGTRLTVT.

The genes are TRBV11-3 and TRBJ2-3; tentative D call: TRBD1 (5 bases). The CDR3 loop spans 14 amino acids. Per germline, CDR1 SGHNT and CDR2 YENEEA. Trimming cost V 1 base and J 2 bases, with 7 bases left between them. The CDR3 is CASSLGQNTDTQYF. The CDR3 DNA reads as TGTGCCAGCAGCTTAGGACAGAACACAGATACGCAGTATTTT.

This clone was counted a few times. V and J are TRBV29-1 and TRBJ1-1; D is uncertain. The ends were cut back, 6 bases at V and 2 bases at J, with 10 bases in the middle. The length of the CDR3 is 12 residues. Germline lookup yields CDR1 SQVTM and CDR2 ANQGSEA. The CDR3 region is CSVTTTNTEAFF. In nucleotides, the CDR3 is TGCAGCGTGACGACAACAAACACTGAAGCTTTCTTT.

This clone was recorded at least ten times. The chain has TRBV4-2 and TRBJ2-7; unclear D gene. This CDR3 region has 15 residues. Germline CDR1 reads LGHNA; CDR2 reads YNFKEQ. Trimming cost V 0 bases and J 1 base, with 10 bases left between them. CDR3 nucleotide sequence: TGTGCCAGCAGCCAAGACCCCAAGCTATCCTACGAGCAGTACTTC. Translating it yields CASSQDPKLSYEQYF.

The CDR3 loop reads CASRPVFPSSGANVLTF. The CDR3 DNA sequence: TGTGCCAGCAGGCCTGTATTCCCCAGCTCTGGGGCCAACGTCCTGACTTTC. The chain joins TRBV5-6 to TRBJ2-6; unclear D gene. Germline V CDR1 and CDR2: SGHDT, YYEEEE. The V and J ends lost 5 bases and 0 bases respectively, with 15 bases between them. CDR3 length: 17 amino acids. The full variable domain, in which reference TRBV5-6 and TRBJ2-6 provide the parts outside the CDR3, is DAGVTQSPTHLIKTRGQQVTLRCSPKSGHDTVSWYQQALGQGPQFIFQYYEEEERQRGNFPDRFSGHQFPNYSSELNVNALLLGDSALYLCASRPVFPSSGANVLTFGAGSRLTVL.

In its sample, this clone was seen a few times. V is TRBV7-3 and J is TRBJ2-1; 9 bases line up with TRBD2. The CDR3 runs 18 residues. V shed 5 bases, J shed 8 bases, and the junction held 19 bases outside the gene matches. The V gene's germline CDR1 is SGHTA and CDR2 FQGTGA. CDR3 loop: CASSPLGLFTSGRDEQFF. DNA of the CDR3: TGTGCCAGCAGCCCTCTGGGTCTCTTCACTAGCGGGCGGGATGAGCAGTTCTTC.

The chain combines TRBV28 with TRBJ1-5, with 9 bases matching TRBD1. Per germline, CDR1 MDHEN and CDR2 SYDVKM. The CDR3 is 15 residues long. Germline trimming cut 7 bases from V and 5 bases from J; bases unmatched to any gene: 9. The CDR3 region is CASNTGGESDQPQHF. In nucleotides, the CDR3 is TGTGCCAGCAATACAGGGGGCGAATCGGATCAGCCCCAGCATTTT. The complete variable domain, with remaining parts taken from reference TRBV28 and TRBJ1-5, reads DVKVTQSSRYLVKRTGEKVFLECVQDMDHENMFWYRQDPGLGLRLIYFSYDVKMKEKGDIPEGYSVSREKKERFSLILESASTNQTSMYLCASNTGGESDQPQHFGDGTRLSIL.

The V call is TRBV6-1, the J call TRBJ2-5, with D possibly being TRBD2 (5 bases). The ends were cut back, 0 bases at V and 7 bases at J, with 9 bases in the middle. From germline, CDR1 is MNHNS and CDR2 SASEGT. The CDR3 covers 13 residues. CDR3 sequence reads: CASSEAYGGTQYF. CDR3 in DNA: TGTGCCAGCAGTGAAGCCTACGGAGGGACCCAGTACTTC.

The chain employs TRBV6-1 and TRBJ2-7, with TRBD2 matching 9 bases. Germline CDR1 is MNHNS and CDR2 is SASEGT. This CDR3 has 15 amino acids. Trimming removed 6 bases from V and 5 bases from J; junction bases left unmatched: 11. CDR3 protein: CASSRSGLASDEQYF. For the CDR3, the DNA is TGTGCCAGCAGCCGGTCGGGACTAGCTTCGGACGAGCAGTACTTC.

The J gene is TRBJ2-1, the V gene TRBV27; TRBD2 agrees at 12 bases. V dropped 7 bases and J dropped 8; count of bases not matched to a gene: 9. The CDR3 has 15 residues. Germline loops: CDR1 MNHEY, CDR2 SMNVEV (reference sequence). The CDR3 DNA follows: TGTGCCAGCATCCTCAGACTAGCGGGAGTCCATGAGCAGTTCTTC. Translated, it gives CASILRLAGVHEQFF.

The genes are TRBV5-1 and TRBJ1-2; 8 nucleotides line up with TRBD1. J gave up 4 bases and V 4 bases, and 3 bases lay outside the gene matches. There are 13 residues in the CDR3. In germline, CDR1 is SGHRS, CDR2 YFSETQ. Here the CDR3 DNA reads TGCGCCAGCAGCGAAACAGGGGGCTATGGCTACACCTTC. It is translated as CASSETGGYGYTF.

The chain joins TRBV7-8 to TRBJ1-5; D perhaps matches TRBD1 (5 bases). Germline CDR1 is SGHVS and CDR2 is FQNEAQ. There are 17 residues in the CDR3. Trimming removed 3 bases at V and 4 bases at J, with 19 bases between. This CDR3 is CASSFKTGARGNQPQHF. The CDR3 DNA is TGTGCCAGCAGCTTCAAGACTGGGGCAAGGGGAAATCAGCCCCAGCATTTT. Combining the CDR3 with reference TRBV7-8 and TRBJ1-5 gives the whole variable domain GAGVSQSPRYKVAKRGQDVALRCDPISGHVSLFWYQQALGQGPEFLTYFQNEAQLDKSGLPSDRFFAERPEGSVSTLKIQRTQQEDSAVYLCASSFKTGARGNQPQHFGDGTRLSIL.